Each of the 12 T cell receptor beta chains below was sequenced from the same sample in a study of Ad26.COV2.S vaccination and SARS-CoV-2 variants. Treatment described: about 20 received Ad26.COV2.S at low or high dose, single or two shots; 5 received placebo; per-sample allocation not given. Samples analyzed were those drawn on day 63 after the first vaccine or placebo injection. Using immunoSEQ multiplex PCR, the repertoire was profiled, and TCRdb retains in-frame clones only, with some absent. The data show about 350,000 clones, with 85% to 90% seen just once and 5% held by the top ten. The sample here was peripheral blood, taken in a trial of Ad26.COV2.S vaccine versus placebo. The source is a person between 18 and 60 years old who received the Ad26.COV2.S COVID-19 vaccine or a placebo.

Worth noting for this clone: Distinct nucleotide sequences in the sample also encode this CDR3. The CDR3 here is CASSLDRSYEQYF. The CDR3 DNA follows: TGCGCCAGCAGCTTGGACAGATCCTACGAGCAGTACTTC. The chain is built from TRBV5-1 and TRBJ2-7; D gene uncertain. This CDR3 has 13 residues. CDR1 and CDR2 from the germline V gene are SGHRS and YFSETQ. V was clipped by 0 bases and J by 1 base, with 5 bases between them.

V and J are TRBV24-1 and TRBJ2-3; 13 bases are shared with TRBD2. This CDR3 comprises 19 residues. V was pared by 3 bases and J by 5 bases, with 13 bases of the junction left unmatched. CDR1 KGHDR and CDR2 SFDVKD come from the germline V gene. In DNA form, the CDR3 reads TGTGCCACCAGTGATCCCACTGGGACTAGCGGGACCCCGAGAGATACGCAGTATTTT. Translated: CATSDPTGTSGTPRDTQYF.

The chain employs TRBV19 and TRBJ1-1; the D gene is possibly TRBD1 (5 bases). The CDR3 extends over 14 amino acids. The V end lost 3 bases, the J end lost 1 base, and 9 bases lay between the germline ends. Germline CDR1 reads LNHDA; CDR2 reads SQIVND (reference sequence). CDR3 in amino acids: CASSIGHQNTEAFF. The DNA of the CDR3 is TGTGCCAGTAGTATTGGACACCAGAACACTGAAGCTTTCTTT.

The CDR3 sequence is CASSMEIGQMDIGGYTF. CDR3 nucleotide sequence: TGCGCCAGCAGCATGGAGATTGGGCAAATGGATATCGGCGGCTACACCTTC. The chain recombines TRBV5-1 with TRBJ1-2; D ambiguous. The ends were cut back, 4 bases at V and 8 bases at J, with 27 bases in the middle. The germline gives CDR1 SGHRS, CDR2 YFSETQ. The CDR3 runs 17 residues.

This clone turned up a few times. This CDR3 is CASSEGRIATNEKLFF. The DNA for the CDR3 is TGTGCCAGCAGTGAAGGGAGGATTGCAACTAATGAAAAACTGTTTTTT. The rearrangement joins TRBV6-1 to TRBJ1-4; D gene uncertain. The CDR3 contains 16 residues. V lost 1 base and J 0 bases, leaving 9 bases between the germline ends. The germline gives CDR1 MNHNS, CDR2 SASEGT.

The chain joins TRBV6-2 or TRBV6-3 to TRBJ2-7; possible D gene TRBD2, 5 bases. Germline V gene data show CDR1 as MNHEY and CDR2 as SVGEGT. The CDR3 extends over 15 amino acids. V gave up 2 bases and J gave up 3 bases, with 14 bases separating them. This chain's CDR3 is CASSYAGSLDYEQYF. The DNA for the CDR3 is TGTGCCAGCAGTTACGCGGGCTCTCTCGACTACGAGCAGTACTTC.

This chain links TRBV7-9 with TRBJ2-1; 7 nucleotides line up with TRBD2. CDR3 length: 14 amino acids. Losses at the gene ends were 5 bases for V and 3 bases for J; bases not matched to a gene: 4. The V gene's germline CDR1 is SEHNR and CDR2 FQNEAQ (reference sequence). In nucleotides, the CDR3 is TGTGCCAGCAGCACACTAGCGCACTACAATGAGCAGTTCTTC. Its translation: CASSTLAHYNEQFF.

The chain uses TRBV28 and TRBJ2-3; D gene uncertain. Trimming took 6 bases from V and 6 from J, leaving 7 bases between them. The CDR3 contains 11 residues. The V gene's germline CDR1 is MDHEN and CDR2 SYDVKM. CDR3 sequence: CASRGLDTQYF. The CDR3 nucleotides read TGTGCCAGCAGAGGCTTGGATACGCAGTATTTT.

The chain joins TRBV7-9 to TRBJ2-2, with a tentative D call TRBD1 (5 bases). V lost 2 bases, J lost 1 base, and 8 bases lay in between. Per the germline V gene, CDR1 is SEHNR and CDR2 is FQNEAQ (reference sequence). The CDR3 extends over 15 amino acids. CDR3 sequence: CASSLNRRNTGELFF. DNA for the CDR3: TGTGCCAGCAGCTTAAACAGGAGGAACACCGGGGAGCTGTTTTTT.

The gene calls are TRBV27 and TRBJ2-7; 7 bases fit TRBD2. The CDR3 sequence is 15 residues long. The V and J ends lost 2 bases and 3 bases, in that order; junction bases with no gene match: 7. Germline loops: CDR1 MNHEY, CDR2 SMNVEV (reference sequence). The CDR3 region has the DNA TGTGCCAGCAGTTTACTTGGGGAGGGGAACTACGAGCAGTACTTC. It encodes CASSLLGEGNYEQYF.

The chain links TRBV7-9 to TRBJ2-3, with no clear D. CDR1 is SEHNR and CDR2 is FQNEAQ in the germline V gene (reference sequence). Trimming pared 5 bases from V and 4 bases from J, leaving 7 bases between. The CDR3 extends over 12 amino acids. In nucleotides, the CDR3 is TGTGCCAGCAGCCCCAATCCAGATACGCAGTATTTT. This sequence encodes CASSPNPDTQYF.

The rearrangement joins TRBV18 to TRBJ2-3, with TRBD2 matching 9 bases. CDR1 and CDR2 from the germline V gene are KGHSH and LQKENI. The J segment lost 4 bases and the V segment lost 3 bases, leaving 2 bases of the junction unmatched. This CDR3 spans 14 amino acids. The CDR3 DNA is TGTGCCAGCTCACCTAGCGGGAGCCCAGATACGCAGTATTTT. Translated, it gives CASSPSGSPDTQYF.